This T cell receptor beta chain was documented in a study of blood T cell repertoires in COVID-19. The data were produced by immunoSEQ multiplex PCR, yet TCRdb's version contains in-frame clones alone and is incomplete. In the table there are roughly 38,000 clones, roughly 92% of which are singletons. The source material was peripheral blood. This TCR was sampled from a man between 45 and 60 years old with active COVID-19.

This CDR3 is CASSKAKDRGEYEQYF. The CDR3 DNA sequence: TGTGCCAGCAGCAAAGCAAAGGACAGGGGGGAGTACGAGCAGTACTTC. The chain recombines TRBV21-1 with TRBJ2-7; the D segment call TRBD1 is taken from the table without a DNA check. TRBV21-1 is reported as a pseudogene. The CDR3 extends over 16 amino acids.